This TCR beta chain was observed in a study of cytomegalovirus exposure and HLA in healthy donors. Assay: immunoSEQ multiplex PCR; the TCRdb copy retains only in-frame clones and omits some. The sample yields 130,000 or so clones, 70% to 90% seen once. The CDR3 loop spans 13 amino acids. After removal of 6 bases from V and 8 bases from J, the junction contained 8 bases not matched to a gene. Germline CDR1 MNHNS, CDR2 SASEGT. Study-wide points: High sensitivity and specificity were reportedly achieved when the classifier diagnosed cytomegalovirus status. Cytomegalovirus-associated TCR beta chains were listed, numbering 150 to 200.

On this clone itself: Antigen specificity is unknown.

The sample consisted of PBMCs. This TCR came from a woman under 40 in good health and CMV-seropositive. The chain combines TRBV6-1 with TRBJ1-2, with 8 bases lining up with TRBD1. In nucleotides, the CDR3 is TGTGCCAGCAGGGTTGACAGGGGTCGCGGCTACACCTTC. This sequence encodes CASRVDRGRGYTF.